This T cell receptor (beta chain) was obtained from a study of T cells in Graves' hyperthyroidism and ophthalmopathy. General study points: With a median lead of approximately six months before onset, the model predicted ophthalmopathy.

Graves' hyperthyroidism showing no ophthalmopathy progression within 18 months was considered stable. As regards this clonotype: Its specificity is not known.

CDR3 length equals 14 residues. The V gene lost 3 bases and the J gene lost 4 bases, with 15 bases spanning the gap. The germline gives CDR1 SQVTM, CDR2 ANQGSEA. Template material for amplifying TCR beta CDR3 regions consisted of RNA transcripts. HTBI primers were employed in a first-round RT-PCR of the TCR CDR3. TCRdb independently ran MiXCR on the multiplex PCR reads; one entry per CDR3 protein. The sample consists of approximately 500,000 distinct CDR3 sequences, roughly 50% of them appearing once. Input material: peripheral blood or thyroid tissue (not recorded which). This chain links TRBV29-1 with TRBJ2-5; perhaps TRBD2 as D (6 bases). This TCR was sampled from a young woman with Graves' hyperthyroidism. The CDR3 DNA reads as TGCAGCGTTGACGTCCGGGACTCCTTAGAGACCCAGTACTTC. Protein product: CSVDVRDSLETQYF.